The clone carrying this TCR beta chain was counted between two and nine times. Sequencing used immunoSEQ multiplex PCR; TCRdb keeps in-frame clones, though not all of them. The data hold approximately 60,000 clones, with roughly 94% observed a single time. Looked up from germline, CDR1 is SGHTA and CDR2 is FQGNSA. The length of the CDR3 is 17 residues. Deletions cut 5 bases from V and 7 bases from J, with 23 bases between. These data come from a study of T cell changes during pregnancy in multiple sclerosis. This TCR was recovered from a female donor with multiple sclerosis, enrolled in a pregnancy study. Source: CD8+ T cells from peripheral blood mononuclear cells, taken in the third trimester of pregnancy. This sequence joins TRBV7-2 and TRBJ1-4; D gene uncertain. CDR3 sequence (DNA): TGTGCCAGCAGCGACGCTTACGGCCATCAACTAGGTGAAAAACTGTTTTTT. Translated, it gives CASSDAYGHQLGEKLFF.